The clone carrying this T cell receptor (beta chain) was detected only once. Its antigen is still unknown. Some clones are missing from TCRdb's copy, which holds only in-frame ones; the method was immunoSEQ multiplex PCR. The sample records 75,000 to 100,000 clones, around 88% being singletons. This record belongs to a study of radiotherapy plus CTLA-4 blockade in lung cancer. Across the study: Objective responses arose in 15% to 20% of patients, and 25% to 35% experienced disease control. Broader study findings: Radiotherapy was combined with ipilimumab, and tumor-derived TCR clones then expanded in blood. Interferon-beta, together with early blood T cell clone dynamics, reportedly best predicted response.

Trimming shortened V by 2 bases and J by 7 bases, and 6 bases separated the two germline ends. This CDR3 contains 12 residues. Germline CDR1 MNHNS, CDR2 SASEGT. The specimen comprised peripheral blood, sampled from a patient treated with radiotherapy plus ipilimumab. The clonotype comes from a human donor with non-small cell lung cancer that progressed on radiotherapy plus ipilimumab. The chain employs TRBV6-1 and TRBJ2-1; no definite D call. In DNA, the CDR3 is TGTGCCAGCAGTGAATGGGGAAATGAGCAGTTCTTC. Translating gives CASSEWGNEQFF.